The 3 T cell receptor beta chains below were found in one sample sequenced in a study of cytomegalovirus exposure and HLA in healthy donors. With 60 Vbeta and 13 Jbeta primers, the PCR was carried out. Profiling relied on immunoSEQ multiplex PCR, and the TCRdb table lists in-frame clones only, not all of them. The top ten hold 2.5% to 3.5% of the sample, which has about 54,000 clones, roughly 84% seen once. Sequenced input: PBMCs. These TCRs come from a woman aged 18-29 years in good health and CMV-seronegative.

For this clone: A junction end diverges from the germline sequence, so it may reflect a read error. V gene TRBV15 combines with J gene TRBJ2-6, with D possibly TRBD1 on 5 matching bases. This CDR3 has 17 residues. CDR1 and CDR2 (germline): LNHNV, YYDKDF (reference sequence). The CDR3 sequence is CATSRAGLGSGANGLTF. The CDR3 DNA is TGTGCCACCAGCAGAGCAGGGTTGGGCTCTGGGGCCAACGGCCTGACTTTC.

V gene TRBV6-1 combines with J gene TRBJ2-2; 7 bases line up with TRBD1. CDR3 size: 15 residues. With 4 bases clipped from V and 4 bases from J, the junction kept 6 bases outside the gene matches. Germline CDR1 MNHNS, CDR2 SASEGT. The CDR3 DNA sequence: TGTGCCAGCAGTGCGACAGGGATCGGCACCGGGGAGCTGTTTTTT. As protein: CASSATGIGTGELFF.

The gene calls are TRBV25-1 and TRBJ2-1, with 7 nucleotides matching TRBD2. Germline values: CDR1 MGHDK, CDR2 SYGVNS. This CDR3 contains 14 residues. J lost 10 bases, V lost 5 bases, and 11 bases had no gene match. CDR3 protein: CASSSGDYRFEQFF. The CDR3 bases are TGTGCCAGCAGTTCCGGGGACTACCGATTCGAGCAGTTCTTC.